These 14 T cell receptor beta chains originate from one sample sequenced in a study of T cells of healthy individuals. Using its own MiXCR run on the 5' RACE reads, TCRdb lists one record per CDR3 protein. The sample lists about 96,000 distinct CDR3 sequences, approximately 15% occurring once. All receptors come from a human donor in good health.

The chain combines TRBV5-1 with TRBJ2-7; TRBD2 aligns across 13 bases. Germline values: CDR1 SGHRS, CDR2 YFSETQ. V lost 4 bases and J lost 2; bases outside the gene matches: 9. This CDR3 region has 17 residues. CDR3 sequence: CASSPPLAGGSAYEQYF. The CDR3 DNA reads TGCGCCAGCAGCCCCCCACTAGCGGGGGGGTCCGCCTACGAGCAGTACTTC.

This clonotype came up many times. This chain joins TRBV20-1 and TRBJ2-7; D not certain. The CDR3 is made up of 14 amino acids. In germline, CDR1 is DFQATT, CDR2 SNEGSKA (reference sequence). Trimming shortened V by 0 bases and J by 2 bases, and 11 bases separated the two germline ends. The DNA of the CDR3 is TGCAGTGCTAGAGATCCCGGCGGCACCTACGAGCAGTACTTC. Amino acid sequence: CSARDPGGTYEQYF.

This clonotype appeared a few times. J is TRBJ2-5 and V is TRBV28; 9 bases line up with TRBD1. Germline CDR1 is MDHEN and CDR2 is SYDVKM. The CDR3 is 13 residues long. The V and J ends lost 7 bases and 4 bases, in that order; junction bases with no gene match: 4. CDR3 bases: TGTGCCAGCAAGGACAGGGGTCGAGAGACCCAGTACTTC. Translated, it gives CASKDRGRETQYF.

This clonotype was counted a few times. This chain connects TRBV11-2 to TRBJ2-3; D is unresolved. Germline V gene sequence: CDR1 SGHAT, CDR2 FQNNGV. The CDR3 runs 12 residues. V was pared by 5 bases and J by 5 bases, with 8 bases between. CDR3 sequence reads: CASSDDQDTQYF. For the CDR3, the DNA is TGTGCCAGCAGCGACGACCAAGATACGCAGTATTTT. The full variable domain, in which reference TRBV11-2 and TRBJ2-3 provide the parts outside the CDR3, is EAGVAQSPRYKIIEKRQSVAFWCNPISGHATLYWYQQILGQGPKLLIQFQNNGVVDDSQLPKDRFSAERLKGVDSTLKIQPAKLEDSAVYLCASSDDQDTQYFGPGTRLTVL.

The chain links TRBV10-3 to TRBJ1-5; 7 nucleotides line up with TRBD1. Germline V gene lookup returns CDR1 ENHRY and CDR2 SYGVKD. Germline trimming cut 3 bases from V and 5 bases from J; bases unmatched to any gene: 1. CDR3 length: 13 residues. The CDR3 sequence is CAISDRGDQPQHF. CDR3 nucleotides: TGTGCCATCAGTGACAGGGGGGATCAGCCCCAGCATTTT.

This clonotype was detected many times. This chain connects TRBV20-1 to TRBJ2-1, with TRBD2 identical over 7 bases. CDR1 is DFQATT, CDR2 SNEGSKA, per germline (reference sequence). The CDR3 totals 15 residues. The ends lost 6 bases at V and 2 bases at J; junction bases unmatched: 10. CDR3 sequence (DNA): TGCAGTGCAAGCAGGTCGGGACTAACCTACAATGAGCAGTTCTTC. Residues: CSASRSGLTYNEQFF.

The sample holds a few counts of this clonotype. J is TRBJ1-2 and V is TRBV7-8; 7 bases agree with TRBD1. The germline gives CDR1 SGHVS, CDR2 FQNEAQ. The CDR3 extends over 15 amino acids. Trimming at V came to 1 base and at J to 4 bases, leaving 6 bases not matched to a gene. CDR3 in amino acids: CASSLGQGGSYGYTF. CDR3 coding DNA: TGTGCCAGCAGCTTAGGACAGGGTGGCAGCTATGGCTACACCTTC.

V gene TRBV20-1 combines with J gene TRBJ1-5; no clear D. Germline-derived CDR1 and CDR2 are DFQATT and SNEGSKA (reference sequence). The CDR3 spans 12 residues. V was pared by 6 bases and J by 1 base, with 7 bases between. CDR3 in DNA: TGCAGTGCAAAATTGAGCAATCAGCCCCAGCATTTT. Translated: CSAKLSNQPQHF.

This chain connects TRBV4-3 to TRBJ2-3; 12 positions agree with TRBD2. This CDR3 is built from 20 residues. Germline V lookup: CDR1 LGHNA, CDR2 YSLEER. V shed 0 bases and J 5 bases; nucleotides not matched to a gene: 15. For the CDR3, the DNA is TGCGCCAGCAGCCAAGATTTTTGGGCTAGCGGGGGGGCAAGGATAGATACGCAGTATTTT. Its protein is CASSQDFWASGGARIDTQYF.

Ten or more counts support this clonotype. The chain recombines TRBV20-1 with TRBJ1-6; 7 bases align to TRBD1. The CDR3 contains 16 residues. The germline gives CDR1 DFQATT, CDR2 SNEGSKA (reference sequence). Trimming took 4 bases from V and 0 from J; bases not matched to a gene: 6. Written as DNA, the CDR3 is TGCAGTGCTACTACGGGACAGCTCTCCTATAATTCACCCCTCCACTTT. It translates to CSATTGQLSYNSPLHF.

This clonotype was recorded a few times. The genes are TRBV9 and TRBJ2-4, with 8 bases identical to TRBD2. This CDR3 has 13 amino acids. Germline CDR1 is SGDLS and CDR2 is YYNGEE. Losses at the gene ends were 3 bases for V and 6 bases for J; bases not matched to a gene: 2. CDR3 DNA sequence: TGTGCCAGCAGCGCCACTAGCGGAAACATTCAGTACTTC. It translates to CASSATSGNIQYF.

This clonotype was counted between two and nine times. This sequence joins TRBV20-1 and TRBJ2-7; 8 bases are shared with TRBD2. CDR1 and CDR2 (germline): DFQATT, SNEGSKA (reference sequence). This CDR3 spans 13 amino acids. V gave up 2 bases and J gave up 3 bases; unmatched junction bases: 3. As DNA, the CDR3 is TGCAGTGCTAGACTGACTAGCGACTACGAGCAGTACTTC. It is translated as CSARLTSDYEQYF.

This clonotype appeared many times. V gene TRBV2 combines with J gene TRBJ1-4; D may be TRBD1 (6 bases). The CDR3 totals 12 residues. CDR1 SNHLY and CDR2 FYNNEI come from the germline V gene. Trimming pared 6 bases from V and 10 bases from J, leaving 12 bases between. Written as DNA, the CDR3 is TGTGCCAGCAGCGCGACAGGAGGAAAACTGTTTTTT. Translating gives CASSATGGKLFF.

The V gene is TRBV4-1, the J gene TRBJ1-4; D call uncertain. There are 15 residues in the CDR3. Trimming took 4 bases from V and 8 from J, leaving 17 bases between them. Germline CDR1 and CDR2: MGHRA and YSYEKL. The CDR3 DNA follows: TGCGCCAGCAGCCCGCTTGTGGGTCCGGGGGAAAAACTGTTTTTT. This translates into CASSPLVGPGEKLFF.